These T cell receptor beta chains were read from a single sample in a study of cytomegalovirus exposure and HLA in healthy donors. Data came from immunoSEQ multiplex PCR; TCRdb stores just in-frame clones and leaves some out. The table has 100,000 or so clones, 65% to 80% seen once. Sequenced input: PBMCs. The receptors shown here come from a woman aged 40 to 49 in good health and CMV-seronegative. Both conserved end residues are part of each CDR3. The order of the fields is J gene, D gene, V gene, clone size, CDR3 DNA, CDR3 protein. A D gene is named only where the DNA matches it firmly. The size entry is marked missing in some rows and otherwise reads once, few, many or a size class.

TRBJ1-5,TRBD1,TRBV6-5,once,TGTGCCAGCGCCCAGGGGGCTGGGGGCAATCAGCCCCAGCATTTT,CASAQGAGGNQPQHF
TRBJ2-7,NA,TRBV15,once,TGTGCCACCAGCAGAGAAGTGGTAGCGTCCTACGAGCAGTACTTC,CATSREVVASYEQYF
TRBJ2-6,TRBD2,TRBV30,NA,TGTGCCTGCAGTAGCGGGAGCTCTGGGGCCAACGTCCTGACTTTC,CACSSGSSGANVLTF
TRBJ2-3,TRBD2,TRBV2,once,TGTGCCGGTCAAAGGGGAGGGGTGAGCACAGATACGCAGTATTTT,CAGQRGGVSTDTQYF
TRBJ2-3,TRBD2,TRBV4-3,NA,TGCGCCAGCAGCGGGACTAGCGGGGTCACAGATACGCAGTATTTT,CASSGTSGVTDTQYF
TRBJ1-2,NA,TRBV13,NA,TGTGCCAGCAGCAGAGACAGTAACTATGGCTACACCTTC,CASSRDSNYGYTF
TRBJ2-5,NA,TRBV19,few,TGTGCCAGTAGTATAGGGGGCAGTCGAGAGACCCAGTACTTC,CASSIGGSRETQYF
TRBJ2-5,TRBD1,TRBV5-6,NA,TGTGCCAGCAGCACTGGGACAGGGCCTTACCAAGAGACCCAGTACTTC,CASSTGTGPYQETQYF
TRBJ1-2,TRBD1,TRBV29-1,once,TGCAGCGTTGAGTCTTACGGGACAGGGCGAATTAACTATGGCTACACCTTC,CSVESYGTGRINYGYTF
TRBJ1-4,NA,TRBV2,NA,TGTGCCAGCACCCGGGTGCGGGTAGAGGGTGAAAAACTGTTTTTT,CASTRVRVEGEKLFF
TRBJ1-1,TRBD1,TRBV2,NA,TGTGCCAGCAGAAAGACAGGGGATAACACTGAAGCTTTCTTT,CASRKTGDNTEAFF
TRBJ1-2,TRBD1,TRBV7-2,NA,TGTGCCAGCAGTACCGGGACAGGCGATGGCTACACCTTC,CASSTGTGDGYTF
TRBJ1-1,NA,TRBV11-3,NA,TGTGCCAGCAGCTTGACAGCGAACACTGAAGCTTTCTTT,CASSLTANTEAFF
TRBJ1-3,NA,TRBV5-6,NA,TGTGCCAGCAGCTTGGCTAGGTATTTCTCTGGAAACACCATATATTTT,CASSLARYFSGNTIYF
TRBJ2-7,TRBD2,TRBV19,NA,TGTGCCAGTAGTATAACTAGCGGGAGGATCCACGAGCAGTACTTC,CASSITSGRIHEQYF
TRBJ2-7,TRBD1,TRBV4-3,NA,TGCGCCAGCAGCCAAGGTCGGGACAGGGAAGGAGCCTCCTACGAGCAGTACTTC,CASSQGRDREGASYEQYF
TRBJ1-2,TRBD1,TRBV4-3,NA,TGCGCCAGCAGCCAGACCGGGACAGCCGGCGGCTACACCTTC,CASSQTGTAGGYTF
TRBJ1-4,TRBD1,TRBV7-9,NA,TGTGCCAGCAGCCGGTCGACAGGGGGTAATGAAAAACTGTTTTTT,CASSRSTGGNEKLFF
TRBJ1-4,NA,TRBV5-1,NA,TGTGCCAGCAGCCCGATTCCAGGGGTCGATGAAAAACTGTTTTTT,CASSPIPGVDEKLFF
TRBJ2-7,NA,TRBV5-6,once,TGTGCCAGCAGCTTGCCGGGGAGCGAGCAGTACTTC,CASSLPGSEQYF
TRBJ2-7,NA,TRBV4-3,NA,TGCGCCAGCAGCCCCCACCAGCGAGACTCCTATGGAGGGGACTACGAGCAGTACTTC,CASSPHQRDSYGGDYEQYF
TRBJ2-1,NA,TRBV21-1,NA,TGTGCCAGCAGCAAACCCTTAAGCCCCGACAGGGGGGTTTGCAATGAGCAGTTCTTC,CASSKPLSPDRGVCNEQFF
TRBJ2-5,NA,TRBV4-1,NA,TGCGCCAGCAGCCATCTAGGGGCCCAAGAGACCCAGTACTTC,CASSHLGAQETQYF
TRBJ2-1,NA,TRBV7-2,NA,TGTGCCAGCAGCCCCAGGGGTGAGCGGAGGAACAATGAGCAGTTCTTC,CASSPRGERRNNEQFF
TRBJ1-2,NA,TRBV7-2,NA,TGTGCCAGCAGCCCCCGGAGGTCAGCTAACTATGGCTACACCTTC,CASSPRRSANYGYTF
TRBJ2-3,TRBD2,TRBV4-3,NA,TGCGCCAGCAGCCAACATCCTCCCCGACTAGCGGAGTACACAGATACGCAGTATTTT,CASSQHPPRLAEYTDTQYF
TRBJ1-2,NA,TRBV5-1,NA,TGCGCCAGCAGCCCGTGGACAGACGGAGGCTACACCTTC,CASSPWTDGGYTF
TRBJ1-5,TRBD1,TRBV6-5,NA,TGTGCCAGCAGTTACGGGGACAGGGGCAATCAGCCCCAGCATTTT,CASSYGDRGNQPQHF
TRBJ2-1,TRBD2,TRBV30,NA,TGTGCCTGGAGTCTAGCGGGCATCAATGAGCAGTTCTTC,CAWSLAGINEQFF
TRBJ1-1,TRBD1,TRBV11-2,NA,TGTGCCAGCAGCGCATCAGGGGGCAGGGGTGAAGCTTTCTTT,CASSASGGRGEAFF
TRBJ1-5,TRBD1,TRBV7-2,NA,TGTGCCAGCAGCAAGACGGGACAGGGAAGAAATCAGCCCCAGCATTTT,CASSKTGQGRNQPQHF
TRBJ2-5,NA,TRBV5-6,few,TGTGCCAGCAGCTTGCGAGGGTGGGAAGAGACCCAGTACTTC,CASSLRGWEETQYF
TRBJ1-4,NA,TRBV9,NA,TGTGCCAGCAGCGTAGGAGGGTTTGCTAATGAAAAACTGTTTTTT,CASSVGGFANEKLFF
TRBJ1-2,TRBD1,TRBV4-3,NA,TGCGCCAGCAGCCCGCGGACAGGGCCGAACTATGGCTACACCTTC,CASSPRTGPNYGYTF
TRBJ1-2,NA,TRBV19,NA,TGTGCCAGTAGTGCCAACAGGGTGCCTTATGGCTACACCTTC,CASSANRVPYGYTF
TRBJ2-3,NA,TRBV7-9,NA,TGTTCCAGCACCCCCTCAGATACGCAGTATTTT,CSSTPSDTQYF
TRBJ2-2,NA,TRBV2,few,TGTGCCAGCAAGGGGGTCCGGGGTTACACCGGGGAGCTGTTTTTT,CASKGVRGYTGELFF
TRBJ1-1,NA,TRBV29-1,NA,TGCAGCGCACATAGGGGCCTTGGCACTGAAGCTTTCTTT,CSAHRGLGTEAFF
TRBJ2-7,TRBD1,TRBV12-5,NA,TGTGCTAGTGGTTTAGAAAGACAGGGCCATTACTACGAGCAGTACTTC,CASGLERQGHYYEQYF
TRBJ2-7,NA,TRBV10-3,NA,TGTGCCATCAGTGAGCCGGGGAACGGGTTCTCCTACGAGCAGTACTTC,CAISEPGNGFSYEQYF
TRBJ2-5,TRBD1,TRBV28,NA,TGTGCCAGCAGTTTATGGGCAGGGGGCGTTAAGACCCAGTACTTC,CASSLWAGGVKTQYF
TRBJ2-5,TRBD1,TRBV28,NA,TGTGCCAGCAGTGGATCAGGGGGACCGCAAGAGACCCAGTACTTC,CASSGSGGPQETQYF
TRBJ2-7,TRBD2,TRBV29-1,NA,TGCAGCGTCGGGGCGGGGGGACCCTACGAGCAGTACTTC,CSVGAGGPYEQYF
TRBJ1-2,TRBD1,TRBV6-5,NA,TGTGCCAGCAGGCTACAGGGGGGATACAATGGCTACACCTTC,CASRLQGGYNGYTF
TRBJ1-2,NA,TRBV7-2,NA,TGTGCCAGCAGCTTACAGGGCCCCTATGGCTACACCTTC,CASSLQGPYGYTF
TRBJ1-5,NA,TRBV7-8,NA,TGTGCCAGCAGCTTAGGGGGGGGCCTTTATAGCAATCAGCCCCAGCATTTT,CASSLGGGLYSNQPQHF
TRBJ2-3,NA,TRBV4-2,NA,TGTGCCAGCAGCCAAGAGGGAGCGGTAGAATCCACAGATACGCAGTATTTT,CASSQEGAVESTDTQYF
TRBJ2-7,TRBD2,TRBV30,NA,TGTGCCTGGAGTATGACTAGCAACTACGAGCAGTACTTC,CAWSMTSNYEQYF